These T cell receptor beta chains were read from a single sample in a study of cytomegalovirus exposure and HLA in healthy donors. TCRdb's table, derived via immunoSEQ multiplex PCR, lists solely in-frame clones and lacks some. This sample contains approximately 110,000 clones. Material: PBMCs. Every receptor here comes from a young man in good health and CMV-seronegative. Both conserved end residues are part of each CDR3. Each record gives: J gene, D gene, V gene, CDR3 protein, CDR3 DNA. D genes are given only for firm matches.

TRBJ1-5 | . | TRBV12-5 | CASGLSPPAGQPQHF | TGTGCTAGTGGTTTGAGTCCGCCGGCGGGTCAGCCCCAGCATTTT
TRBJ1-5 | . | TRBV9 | CASSLTGFNQPQHF | TGTGCCAGCAGCCTTACCGGGTTTAATCAGCCCCAGCATTTT
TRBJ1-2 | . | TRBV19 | CASSPSTGSNYGYTF | TGTGCCAGTAGTCCGTCGACAGGATCTAACTATGGCTACACCTTC
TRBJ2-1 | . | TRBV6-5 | CTRSRQGSYNEQFF | TGTACCAGGTCGCGGCAGGGTTCCTACAATGAGCAGTTCTTC
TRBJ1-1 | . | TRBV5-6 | CASSLVQRSANTEAFF | TGTGCCAGCAGCTTGGTACAAAGGAGTGCGAACACTGAAGCTTTCTTT
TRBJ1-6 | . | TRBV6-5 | CASSYSEDLNSPLHF | TGTGCCAGCAGTTACTCGGAGGATCTTAATTCACCCCTCCACTTT
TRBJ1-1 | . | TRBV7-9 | CASSPTGPSEAFF | TGTGCCAGCAGCCCGACAGGTCCCTCTGAAGCTTTCTTT
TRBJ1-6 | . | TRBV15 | CATSRAAAYNSPLHF | TGTGCCACCAGCAGAGCGGCGGCCTATAATTCACCCCTCCACTTT
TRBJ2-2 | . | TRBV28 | CASSLTRLWRGPNTGELFF | TGTGCCAGCAGTTTAACCCGATTGTGGCGCGGGCCTAACACCGGGGAGCTGTTTTTT
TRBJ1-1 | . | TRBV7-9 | CASSSDRRGVRNTEAFF | TGTGCCAGCAGCTCGGACCGACGGGGGGTGAGGAACACTGAAGCTTTCTTT
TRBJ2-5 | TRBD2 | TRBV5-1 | CASSLWTSGSETQYF | TGCGCCAGCAGCCTATGGACTAGCGGGAGTGAGACCCAGTACTTC
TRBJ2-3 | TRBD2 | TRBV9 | CASSVGEGRDTQYF | TGTGCCAGCAGCGTAGGGGAGGGGCGAGATACGCAGTATTTT
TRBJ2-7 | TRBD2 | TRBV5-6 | CASSLTSGRERYF | TGTGCCAGCAGCTTGACTAGCGGGAGGGAAAGGTACTTC
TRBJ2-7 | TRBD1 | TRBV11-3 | CASSKGTGGPSSYEQYF | TGTGCCAGCAGCAAAGGGACAGGGGGCCCGAGCTCCTACGAGCAGTACTTC
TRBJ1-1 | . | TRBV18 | CASPKQGWAEAFF | TGTGCCAGCCCGAAGCAGGGGTGGGCTGAAGCTTTCTTT
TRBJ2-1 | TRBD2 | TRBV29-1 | CSVEDGAGVKQFF | TGCAGCGTTGAAGATGGGGCGGGAGTTAAACAGTTCTTC
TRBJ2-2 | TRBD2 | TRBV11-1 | CASSLFAGGHGELFF | TGTGCCAGCAGCTTATTCGCGGGGGGGCATGGGGAGCTGTTTTTT
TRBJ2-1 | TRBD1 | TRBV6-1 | CASSARTGAYNEQFF | TGTGCCAGCAGTGCCAGGACAGGGGCCTACAATGAGCAGTTCTTC
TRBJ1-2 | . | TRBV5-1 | CASSLGQTSGYTF | TGCGCCAGCAGCTTGGGACAGACCTCAGGCTACACCTTC
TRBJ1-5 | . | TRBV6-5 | CASRLQEGQPQHF | TGTGCCAGCAGGCTACAGGAGGGACAGCCCCAGCATTTT
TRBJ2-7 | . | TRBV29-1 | CSVAGTVTYEQYF | TGCAGCGTTGCCGGGACTGTTACCTACGAGCAGTACTTC
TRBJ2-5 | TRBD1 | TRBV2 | CASSEGTGIETQYF | TGTGCCAGCAGTGAAGGGACAGGGATAGAGACCCAGTACTTC
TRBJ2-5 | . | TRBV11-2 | CASTPSQTGGETQYF | TGTGCCAGCACCCCATCGCAGACAGGTGGGGAGACCCAGTACTTC
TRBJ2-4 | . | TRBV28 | CASSLGIMGARNIQYF | TGTGCCAGCAGTTTGGGTATCATGGGGGCGCGAAACATTCAGTACTTC
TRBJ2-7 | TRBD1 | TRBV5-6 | CASSLGTGGSYEQYF | TGTGCCAGCAGCTTGGGCACAGGGGGCTCCTACGAGCAGTACTTC
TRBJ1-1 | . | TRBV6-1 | CATFHWTEAFF | TGTGCCACCTTTCACTGGACTGAAGCTTTCTTT
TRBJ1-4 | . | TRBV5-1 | CASSLAGEKLFF | TGCGCCAGCAGCTTAGCCGGTGAAAAACTGTTTTTT
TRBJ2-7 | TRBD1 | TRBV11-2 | CASSLEGTVSYEQYF | TGTGCCAGCAGCTTAGAGGGGACAGTATCCTACGAGCAGTACTTC
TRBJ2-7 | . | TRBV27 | CASSAQENEQYF | TGTGCCAGCAGTGCTCAGGAAAACGAGCAGTACTTC
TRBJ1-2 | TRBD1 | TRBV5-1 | CASSPSGGHGYTF | TGCGCCAGCAGCCCCTCAGGGGGGCATGGCTACACCTTC
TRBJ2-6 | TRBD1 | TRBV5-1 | CASSLENRGQSSGANVLTF | TGCGCCAGCAGCTTGGAAAACAGGGGGCAAAGCTCTGGGGCCAACGTCCTGACTTTC
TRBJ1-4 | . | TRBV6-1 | CASSQTGSVKLFF | TGTGCCAGCAGTCAAACAGGGAGTGTTAAACTGTTTTTT
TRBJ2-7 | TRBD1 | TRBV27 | CASSHNFGDRGYEQYF | TGTGCCAGCAGTCACAACTTTGGGGACAGGGGCTACGAGCAGTACTTC
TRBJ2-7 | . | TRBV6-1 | CASRGGATYEQYF | TGTGCCAGCAGGGGGGGTGCAACCTACGAGCAGTACTTC
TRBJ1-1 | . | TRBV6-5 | CASSYATGNTEAFF | TGTGCCAGCAGTTACGCGACTGGGAACACTGAAGCTTTCTTT
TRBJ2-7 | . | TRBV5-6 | CASSGQGYEQYF | TGTGCCAGCAGCGGGCAGGGCTACGAGCAGTACTTC
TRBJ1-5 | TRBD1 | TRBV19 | CASSDPGQGSGQPQHF | TGTGCCAGTAGTGACCCGGGACAGGGGTCGGGTCAGCCCCAGCATTTT
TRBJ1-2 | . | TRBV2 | CASSGQVASYGYTF | TGTGCCAGCAGTGGACAGGTCGCCAGCTATGGCTACACCTTC
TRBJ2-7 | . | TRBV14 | CASSQSSYEQYF | TGTGCCAGCAGCCAGAGCTCCTACGAGCAGTACTTC
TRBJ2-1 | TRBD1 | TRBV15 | CATSRRLDRVQDEQFF | TGTGCCACCAGCAGAAGACTCGACAGGGTCCAGGATGAGCAGTTCTTC
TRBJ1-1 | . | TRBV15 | CATSRLREGAFF | TGTGCCACCAGCAGATTGAGGGAGGGTGCTTTCTTT
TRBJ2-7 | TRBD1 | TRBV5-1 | CASANWGQGRSRQYEQYF | TGCGCCAGCGCAAATTGGGGACAGGGGAGATCCCGACAATACGAGCAGTACTTC
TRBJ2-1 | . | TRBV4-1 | CASSQGGGTYNEQFF | TGCGCCAGCAGCCAAGGGGGGGGCACCTACAATGAGCAGTTCTTC
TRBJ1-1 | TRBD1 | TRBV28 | CASSPGTGWAEAFF | TGTGCCAGCAGTCCCGGGACAGGGTGGGCTGAAGCTTTCTTT
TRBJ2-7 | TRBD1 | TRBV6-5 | CASSSGQGTGEQYF | TGTGCCAGCAGTTCCGGACAGGGAACCGGCGAGCAGTACTTC
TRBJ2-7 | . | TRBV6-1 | CASSHIQGEQYF | TGTGCCAGCAGTCATATACAGGGCGAGCAGTACTTC
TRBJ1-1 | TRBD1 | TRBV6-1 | CASSESLGTGEAFF | TGTGCCAGCAGTGAATCCCTCGGGACAGGTGAAGCTTTCTTT
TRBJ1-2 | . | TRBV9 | CASSVGDNYGYTF | TGTGCCAGCAGCGTAGGCGATAACTACGGCTACACCTTC
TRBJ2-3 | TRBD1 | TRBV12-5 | CASGFGNRGADTQYF | TGTGCTAGTGGTTTCGGTAACAGGGGCGCAGATACGCAGTATTTT
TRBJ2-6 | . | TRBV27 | CASSLLGLSSGANVLTF | TGTGCCAGCAGTTTATTGGGCCTCAGCTCTGGGGCCAACGTCCTGACTTTC
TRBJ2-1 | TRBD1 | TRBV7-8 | CASRADRGARKGRYNEQFF | TGTGCCAGCAGGGCAGACAGGGGGGCGCGAAAGGGTAGGTACAATGAGCAGTTCTTC
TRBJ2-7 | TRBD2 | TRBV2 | CASSEPSGRGYEQYF | TGTGCCAGCAGTGAGCCTAGCGGGAGGGGATACGAGCAGTACTTC
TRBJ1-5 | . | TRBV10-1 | CASSEGRAGSNQPQHF | TGCGCCAGCAGTGAAGGTAGGGCGGGAAGCAATCAGCCCCAGCATTTT
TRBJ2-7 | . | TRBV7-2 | CASSLSRDSYEQYF | TGTGCCAGCAGCTTATCCAGGGACTCCTACGAGCAGTACTTC
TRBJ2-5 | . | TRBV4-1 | CASSHNQRQETQYF | TGCGCCAGCAGCCACAATCAGCGACAAGAGACCCAGTACTTC
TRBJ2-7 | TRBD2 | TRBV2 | CASSVGLLYEQYF | TGTGCCAGCAGTGTGGGACTACTGTACGAGCAGTACTTC